The clone carrying this T cell receptor (beta chain) showed up just a few times. A single record per CDR3 protein comes from TCRdb applying MiXCR to the RT-PCR reads. Of approximately 160,000 distinct CDR3 sequences in the sample, about 30% are singletons; the top ten hold less than 3.5%. This specimen comes from a study of patients and donors after allogeneic stem cell transplantation. V was cut by 7 bases and J by 7 bases, with 16 bases left in between. This CDR3 comprises 13 residues. The clonotype comes from a human donor who was either an allogeneic HSCT recipient or a stem cell or donor lymphocyte infusion donor (not recorded which). It is not recorded whose cells these are; they may come from a transplant donor. Sequencing was carried out using blood, either unsorted or a sorted T cell fraction (not recorded which). The V gene is TRBV12-3 or TRBV12-4, the J gene TRBJ2-5; D unresolved. This chain's CDR3 is CASTYMGLGTQYF. The CDR3 region has the DNA TGTGCCAGCACTTATATGGGTCTAGGGACCCAGTACTTC.